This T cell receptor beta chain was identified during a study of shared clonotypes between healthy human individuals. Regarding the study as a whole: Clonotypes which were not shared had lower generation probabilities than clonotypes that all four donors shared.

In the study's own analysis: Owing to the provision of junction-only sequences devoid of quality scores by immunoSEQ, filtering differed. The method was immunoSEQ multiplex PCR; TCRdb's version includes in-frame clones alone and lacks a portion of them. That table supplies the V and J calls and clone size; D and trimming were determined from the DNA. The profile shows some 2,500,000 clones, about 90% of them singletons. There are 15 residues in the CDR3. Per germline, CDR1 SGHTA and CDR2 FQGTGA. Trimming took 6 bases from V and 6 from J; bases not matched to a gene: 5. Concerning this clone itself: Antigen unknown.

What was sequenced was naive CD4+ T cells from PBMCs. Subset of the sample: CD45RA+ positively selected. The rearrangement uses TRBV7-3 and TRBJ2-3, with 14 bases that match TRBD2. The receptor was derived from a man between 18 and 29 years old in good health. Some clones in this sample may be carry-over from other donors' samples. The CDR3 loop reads CASSWGTSGSDTQYF. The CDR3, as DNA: TGTGCCAGCAGTTGGGGGACTAGCGGGAGTGATACGCAGTATTTT.